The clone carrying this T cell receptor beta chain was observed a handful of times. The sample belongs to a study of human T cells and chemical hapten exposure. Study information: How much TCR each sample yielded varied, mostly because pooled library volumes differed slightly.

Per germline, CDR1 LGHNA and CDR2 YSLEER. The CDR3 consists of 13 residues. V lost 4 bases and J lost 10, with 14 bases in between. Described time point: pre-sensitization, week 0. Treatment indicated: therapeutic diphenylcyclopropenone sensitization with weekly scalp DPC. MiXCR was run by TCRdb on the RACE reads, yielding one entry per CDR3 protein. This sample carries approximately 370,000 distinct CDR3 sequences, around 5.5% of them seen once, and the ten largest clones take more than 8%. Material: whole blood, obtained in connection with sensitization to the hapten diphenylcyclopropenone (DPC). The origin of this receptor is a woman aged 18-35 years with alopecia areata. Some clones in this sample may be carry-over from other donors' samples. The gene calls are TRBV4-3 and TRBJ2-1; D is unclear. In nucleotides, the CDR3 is TGCGCCAGCAGCCCATCCCCTAATAGGGAGCAGTTCTTC. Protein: CASSPSPNREQFF.